This T cell receptor beta chain was obtained from a study of blood T cell repertoires in COVID-19. The CDR3 spans 17 residues. Between the trimmed V and J ends, which lost 4 bases and 7 bases, there was a span of 22 bases. In germline, CDR1 is SGHTA, CDR2 FQGTGA. Here immunoSEQ multiplex PCR was the method, and the copy in TCRdb shows in-frame clones only, minus some. The data show roughly 200,000 clones, with about 83% seen just once and 1.5% to 1.7% held by the top ten. The chain couples TRBV7-3 to TRBJ1-4; tentatively, D is TRBD1 (5 bases). Sequenced input: peripheral blood. The receptor comes from a human donor in a cohort sampled during active COVID-19. CDR3 in amino acids: CASSWMGGGRKIEKLFF. CDR3 sequence (DNA): TGTGCCAGCAGCTGGATGGGGGGAGGGCGGAAGATTGAAAAACTGTTTTTT.